One T cell receptor beta chain is described in this entry. Its antigen is still unknown. This specimen belongs to a study of shared clonotypes between healthy human individuals. Overall study results and limits: Naive CD4 clonotype sharing across several donors was 4.5% to 6%. Generally, estimated richness proved larger in naive subsets than it did in memory subsets.

The donor cohort consisted entirely of Caucasian adults residing in Nashville, Tennessee. Germline V gives CDR1 SNHLY, CDR2 FYNNEI. This CDR3 spans 13 amino acids. V shed 6 bases, J shed 0 bases, and the junction held 2 bases outside the gene matches. The assay used deep level. Data came from immunoSEQ multiplex PCR; TCRdb stores just in-frame clones and leaves some out. This table holds 2,100,000 or so clones, approximately 96% found once. The chain couples TRBV2 to TRBJ2-7; TRBD1 agrees at 7 bases. The sequencing input was naive CD4+ T cells sorted from blood. Subset denoted: CD45RA+ positively selected. This receptor was taken from a man between 18 and 35 years old in good health. In DNA, the CDR3 is TGTGCCAGCAGGGGGACAGTCTCCTACGAGCAGTACTTC. This codes for CASRGTVSYEQYF.